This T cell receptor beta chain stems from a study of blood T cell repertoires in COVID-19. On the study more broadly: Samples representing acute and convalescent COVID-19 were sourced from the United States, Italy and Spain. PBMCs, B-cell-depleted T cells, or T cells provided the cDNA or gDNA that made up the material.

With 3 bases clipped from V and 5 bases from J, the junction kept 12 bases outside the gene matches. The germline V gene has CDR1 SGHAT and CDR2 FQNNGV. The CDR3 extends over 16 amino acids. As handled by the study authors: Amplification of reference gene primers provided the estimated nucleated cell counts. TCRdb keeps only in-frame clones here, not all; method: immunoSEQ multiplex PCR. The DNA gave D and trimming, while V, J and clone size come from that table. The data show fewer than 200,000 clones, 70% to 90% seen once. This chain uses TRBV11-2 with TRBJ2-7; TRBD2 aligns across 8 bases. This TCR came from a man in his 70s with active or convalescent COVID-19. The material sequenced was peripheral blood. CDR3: CASSFSPTSARHEQYF. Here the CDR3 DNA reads TGTGCCAGCAGCTTCTCTCCGACTAGCGCTCGCCACGAGCAGTACTTC.